The 8 T cell receptor beta chains in this list originate from one sample, sequenced in a study of Tregs in tolerant kidney transplant recipients. Sequenced by immunoSEQ multiplex PCR; TCRdb stores in-frame clones only, minus some. The repertoire has tens of thousands of clones, 84% of them found once; the top ten carry about 4%. The sequenced material came from CD4+ T cells from blood. Receptors were obtained from a human donor in good health.

The chain uses TRBV11-2 and TRBJ1-5; 7 bases are shared with TRBD1. CDR3 length equals 16 residues. V lost 1 base and J lost 0; bases outside the gene matches: 3. Germline loops: CDR1 SGHAT, CDR2 FQNNGV. The DNA for the CDR3 is TGTGCCAGCAGCTTAGGGGGACAGACTAGCAATCAGCCCCAGCATTTT. Its protein product is CASSLGGQTSNQPQHF. Looking up the rest from reference TRBV11-2 and TRBJ1-5 gives the full variable domain: EAGVAQSPRYKIIEKRQSVAFWCNPISGHATLYWYQQILGQGPKLLIQFQNNGVVDDSQLPKDRFSAERLKGVDSTLKIQPAKLEDSAVYLCASSLGGQTSNQPQHFGDGTRLSIL.

The chain couples TRBV19 to TRBJ1-4; 10 bases line up with TRBD1. Germline CDR1 reads LNHDA; CDR2 reads SQIVND (reference sequence). This CDR3 contains 17 residues. J lost 5 bases, V lost 5 bases, and 11 bases had no gene match. As DNA, the CDR3 is TGTGCCAGTAGTTCCCGGGACAGGGGTAGTAAGAATGAAAAACTGTTTTTT. Its protein product is CASSSRDRGSKNEKLFF.

The chain couples TRBV25-1 to TRBJ2-5; D not certain. CDR3 size: 15 residues. Germline V lookup: CDR1 MGHDK, CDR2 SYGVNS. Trimming left V 3 bases short and J 2 bases short, with 13 bases between. CDR3 in DNA: TGTGCCAGCAGTGATACTCGACGGTCTCAAGAGACCCAGTACTTC. This codes for CASSDTRRSQETQYF.

This chain uses TRBV18 with TRBJ1-6; 7 bases are shared with TRBD1. The ends lost 1 base at V and 7 bases at J; junction bases unmatched: 4. CDR3 length: 15 amino acids. CDR1 is KGHSH and CDR2 is LQKENI in the germline V gene. The CDR3 sequence is CASSPRGGGNSPLHF. The CDR3 bases are TGTGCCAGCTCACCACGAGGGGGCGGGAATTCACCCCTCCACTTT.

The genes are TRBV21-1 and TRBJ1-5. TRBV21-1 is reported as a pseudogene. The CDR3 sequence is 14 residues long. The CDR3 reads CASTFLRRYQPQHF. CDR3 DNA sequence: TGTGCCAGCACCTTCTTGAGGAGGTATCAGCCCCAGCATTTT.

The J gene is TRBJ2-5, the V gene TRBV7-3; a possible D gene is TRBD2 (6 bases). CDR3 length: 15 residues. CDR1 SGHTA and CDR2 FQGTGA come from the germline V gene. V was clipped by 5 bases and J by 2 bases, with 15 bases between them. CDR3 sequence reads: CASSRQGGGQETQYF. The CDR3 DNA follows: TGTGCCAGCAGCCGCCAGGGAGGAGGACAAGAGACCCAGTACTTC.

V and J are TRBV4-1 and TRBJ2-5; D possibly corresponds to TRBD2 (7 bases). This CDR3 is 17 amino acids long. V was shortened by 6 bases and J by 3 bases, with 23 bases between the two germline ends. Germline CDR1 MGHRA, CDR2 YSYEKL. Here the CDR3 DNA reads TGCGCCAGCAGTCGGGGGGCGGCTTACGGGACAAAAGAGACCCAGTACTTC. Protein: CASSRGAAYGTKETQYF.

The chain is built from TRBV18 and TRBJ1-1, with a tentative D call TRBD1 (6 bases). V was pared by 6 bases and J by 6 bases, with 20 bases between. The CDR3 has 15 amino acids. Germline V lookup: CDR1 KGHSH, CDR2 LQKENI. This chain's CDR3 is CASSQGRTDVSEAFF. The CDR3 nucleotides read TGTGCCAGCTCTCAGGGGCGGACCGACGTCTCTGAAGCTTTCTTT.